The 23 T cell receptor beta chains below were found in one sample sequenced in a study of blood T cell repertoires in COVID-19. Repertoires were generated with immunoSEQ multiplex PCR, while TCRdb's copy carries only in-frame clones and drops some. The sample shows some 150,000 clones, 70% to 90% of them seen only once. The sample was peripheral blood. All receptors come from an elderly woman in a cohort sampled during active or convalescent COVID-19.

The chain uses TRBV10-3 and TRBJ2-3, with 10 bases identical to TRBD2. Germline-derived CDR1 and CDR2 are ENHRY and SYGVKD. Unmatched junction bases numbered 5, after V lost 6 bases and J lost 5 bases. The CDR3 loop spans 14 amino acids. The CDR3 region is CAISLRTSGDTQYF. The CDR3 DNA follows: TGTGCCATCAGCCTTCGGACTAGCGGAGATACGCAGTATTTT.

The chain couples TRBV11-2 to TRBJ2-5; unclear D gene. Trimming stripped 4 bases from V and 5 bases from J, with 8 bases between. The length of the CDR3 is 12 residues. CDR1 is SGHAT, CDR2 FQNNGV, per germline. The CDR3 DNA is TGTGCCAGCAGCTCCTCTACCGAGACCCAGTACTTC. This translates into CASSSSTETQYF.

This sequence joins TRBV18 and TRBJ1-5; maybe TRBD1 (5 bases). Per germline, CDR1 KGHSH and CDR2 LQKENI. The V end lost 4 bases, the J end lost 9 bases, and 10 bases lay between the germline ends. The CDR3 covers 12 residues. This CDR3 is CASSLTGSPQHF. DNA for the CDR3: TGTGCCAGCTCACTCACAGGCTCGCCCCAGCATTTT. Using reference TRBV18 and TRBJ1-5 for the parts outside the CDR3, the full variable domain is NAGVMQNPRHLVRRRGQEARLRCSPMKGHSHVYWYRQLPEEGLKFMVYLQKENIIDESGMPKERFSAEFPKEGPSILRIQQVVRGDSAAYFCASSLTGSPQHFGDGTRLSIL.

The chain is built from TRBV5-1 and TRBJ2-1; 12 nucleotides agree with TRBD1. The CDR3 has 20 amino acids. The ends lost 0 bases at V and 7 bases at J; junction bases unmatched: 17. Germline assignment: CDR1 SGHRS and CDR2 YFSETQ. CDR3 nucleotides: TGCGCCAGCAGCTTGGCCTTCCGGGACAGGGGGCGCCTAAAGAGGAATGAGCAGTTCTTC. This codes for CASSLAFRDRGRLKRNEQFF.

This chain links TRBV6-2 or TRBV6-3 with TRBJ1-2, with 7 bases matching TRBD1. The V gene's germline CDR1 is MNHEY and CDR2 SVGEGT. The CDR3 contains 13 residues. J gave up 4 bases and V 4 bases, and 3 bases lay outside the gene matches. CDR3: CASSFRQGYGYTF. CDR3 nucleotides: TGTGCCAGCAGTTTCCGACAGGGCTATGGCTACACCTTC.

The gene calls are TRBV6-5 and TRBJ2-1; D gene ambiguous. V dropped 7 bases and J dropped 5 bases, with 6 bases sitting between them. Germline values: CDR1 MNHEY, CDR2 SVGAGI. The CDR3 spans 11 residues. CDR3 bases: TGTGCCAGCAATAATAACAATGAGCAGTTCTTC. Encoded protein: CASNNNNEQFF.

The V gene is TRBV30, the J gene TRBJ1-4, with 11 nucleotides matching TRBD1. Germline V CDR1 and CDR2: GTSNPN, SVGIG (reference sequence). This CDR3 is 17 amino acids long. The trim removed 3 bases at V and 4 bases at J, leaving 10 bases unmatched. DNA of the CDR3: TGTGCCTGGAGGGGGACAGGGGGTCCCATCCTTAATGAAAAACTGTTTTTT. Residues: CAWRGTGGPILNEKLFF. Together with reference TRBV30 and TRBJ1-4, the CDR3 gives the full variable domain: SQTIHQWPATLVQPVGSPLSLECTVEGTSNPNLYWYRQAAGRGLQLLFYSVGIGQISSEVPQNLSASRPQDRQFILSSKKLLLSDSGFYLCAWRGTGGPILNEKLFFGSGTQLSVL.

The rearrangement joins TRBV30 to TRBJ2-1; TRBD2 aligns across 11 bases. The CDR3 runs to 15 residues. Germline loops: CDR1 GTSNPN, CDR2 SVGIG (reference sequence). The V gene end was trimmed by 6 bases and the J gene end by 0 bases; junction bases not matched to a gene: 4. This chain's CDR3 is CACPGTSGSYNEQFF. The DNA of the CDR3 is TGTGCCTGCCCCGGGACTAGCGGCTCCTACAATGAGCAGTTCTTC.

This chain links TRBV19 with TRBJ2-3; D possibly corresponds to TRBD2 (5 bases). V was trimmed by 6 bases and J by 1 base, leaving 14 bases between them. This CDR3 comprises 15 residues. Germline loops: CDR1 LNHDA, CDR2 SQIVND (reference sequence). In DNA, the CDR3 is TGTGCCAGTAGGTTTGGAGGATGGGGCACAGATACGCAGTATTTT. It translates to CASRFGGWGTDTQYF.

CDR3 in amino acids: CASSYDRASGTYEQYV. The CDR3 coding sequence is TGTGCCAGCAGTTACGACCGGGCTAGCGGTACCTACGAGCAGTACGTC. This chain uses TRBV6-2 or TRBV6-3 with TRBJ2-7; 7 nucleotides match TRBD2. The germline CDR1 and CDR2 sequences are MNHEY and SVGEGT. V shed 2 bases and J 2 bases; nucleotides not matched to a gene: 9. The CDR3 is made up of 16 amino acids.

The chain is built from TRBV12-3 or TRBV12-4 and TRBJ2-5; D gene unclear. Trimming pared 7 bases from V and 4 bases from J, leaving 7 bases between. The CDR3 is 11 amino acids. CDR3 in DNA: TGTGCCAGCATGAACGGAGAGACCCAGTACTTC. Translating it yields CASMNGETQYF.

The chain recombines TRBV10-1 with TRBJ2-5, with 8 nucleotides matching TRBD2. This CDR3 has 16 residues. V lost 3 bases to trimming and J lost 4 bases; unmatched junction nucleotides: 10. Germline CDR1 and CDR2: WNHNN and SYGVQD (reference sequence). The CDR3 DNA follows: TGCGCCAGCAGTGAATCATGGCAGGGACTAGGAGAGACCCAGTACTTC. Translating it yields CASSESWQGLGETQYF.

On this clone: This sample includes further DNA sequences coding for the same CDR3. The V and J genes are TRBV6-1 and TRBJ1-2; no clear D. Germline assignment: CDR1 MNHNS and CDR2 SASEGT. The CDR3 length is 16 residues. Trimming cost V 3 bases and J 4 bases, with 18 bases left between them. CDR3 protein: CASSEPSMAAVYGYTF. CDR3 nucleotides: TGTGCCAGCAGTGAGCCCTCCATGGCAGCGGTCTATGGCTACACCTTC.

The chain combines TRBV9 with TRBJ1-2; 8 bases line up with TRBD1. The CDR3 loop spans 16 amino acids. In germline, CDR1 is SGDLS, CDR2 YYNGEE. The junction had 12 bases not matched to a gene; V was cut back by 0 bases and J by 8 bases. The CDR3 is CASSVGARTGLGGYTF. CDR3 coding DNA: TGTGCCAGCAGCGTAGGTGCAAGGACAGGGTTAGGCGGCTACACCTTC.

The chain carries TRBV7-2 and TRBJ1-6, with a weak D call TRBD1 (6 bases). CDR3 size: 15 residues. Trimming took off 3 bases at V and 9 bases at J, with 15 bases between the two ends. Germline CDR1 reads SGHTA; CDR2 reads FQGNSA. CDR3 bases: TGTGCCAGCAGCTTGGACAGTTCCCCAGGTTCACCCCTCCACTTT. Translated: CASSLDSSPGSPLHF.

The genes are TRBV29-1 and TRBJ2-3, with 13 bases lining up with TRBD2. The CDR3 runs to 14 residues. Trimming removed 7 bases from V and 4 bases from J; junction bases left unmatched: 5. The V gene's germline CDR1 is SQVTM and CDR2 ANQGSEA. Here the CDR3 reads CSETSGRPPDTQYF. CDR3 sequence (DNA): TGCAGCGAGACTAGCGGGAGGCCCCCAGATACGCAGTATTTT.

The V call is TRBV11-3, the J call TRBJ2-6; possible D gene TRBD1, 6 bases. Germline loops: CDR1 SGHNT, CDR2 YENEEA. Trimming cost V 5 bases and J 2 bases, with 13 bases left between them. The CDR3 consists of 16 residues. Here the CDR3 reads CASSRAAGAGANVLTF. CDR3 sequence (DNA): TGTGCCAGCAGCCGCGCTGCAGGGGCTGGGGCCAACGTCCTGACTTTC. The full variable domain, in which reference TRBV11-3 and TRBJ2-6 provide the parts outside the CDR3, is EAGVVQSPRYKIIEKKQPVAFWCNPISGHNTLYWYLQNLGQGPELLIRYENEEAVDDSQLPKDRFSAERLKGVDSTLKIQPAELGDSAVYLCASSRAAGAGANVLTFGAGSRLTVL.

CDR3 sequence: CASSQVRQGGDYTF. CDR3 sequence (DNA): TGTGCCAGCAGCCAAGTAAGGCAGGGAGGTGACTACACCTTC. The J gene is TRBJ1-2, the V gene TRBV3-1 (or the pseudogene TRBV3-2); TRBD1 is a possible D gene (5 bases). There are 14 residues in the CDR3. Germline loops: CDR1 LGHDT, CDR2 YNNKEL (reference sequence). Trimming removed 1 base from V and 10 bases from J, with 16 bases in between.

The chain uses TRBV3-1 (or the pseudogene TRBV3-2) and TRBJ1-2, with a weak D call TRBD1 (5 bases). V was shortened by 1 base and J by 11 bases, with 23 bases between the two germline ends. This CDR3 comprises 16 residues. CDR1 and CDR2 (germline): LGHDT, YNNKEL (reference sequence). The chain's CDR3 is CASSQVPSGGGVGYTF. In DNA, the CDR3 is TGTGCCAGCAGCCAAGTCCCCTCAGGAGGAGGGGTAGGTTACACCTTC.

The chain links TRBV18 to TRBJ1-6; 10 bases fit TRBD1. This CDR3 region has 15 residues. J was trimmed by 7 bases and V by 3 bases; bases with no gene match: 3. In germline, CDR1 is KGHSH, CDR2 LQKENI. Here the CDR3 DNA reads TGTGCCAGCTCACCGGACAGGGGGGGGAATTCACCCCTCCACTTT. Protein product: CASSPDRGGNSPLHF. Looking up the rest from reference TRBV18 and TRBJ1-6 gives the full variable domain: NAGVMQNPRHLVRRRGQEARLRCSPMKGHSHVYWYRQLPEEGLKFMVYLQKENIIDESGMPKERFSAEFPKEGPSILRIQQVVRGDSAAYFCASSPDRGGNSPLHFGNGTRLTVT.

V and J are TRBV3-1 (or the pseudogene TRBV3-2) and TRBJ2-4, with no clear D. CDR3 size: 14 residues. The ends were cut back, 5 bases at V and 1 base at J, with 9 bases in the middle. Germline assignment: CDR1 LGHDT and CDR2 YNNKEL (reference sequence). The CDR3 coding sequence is TGTGCCAGCAGCGACAATCGGGCCAAAAACATTCAGTACTTC. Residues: CASSDNRAKNIQYF.

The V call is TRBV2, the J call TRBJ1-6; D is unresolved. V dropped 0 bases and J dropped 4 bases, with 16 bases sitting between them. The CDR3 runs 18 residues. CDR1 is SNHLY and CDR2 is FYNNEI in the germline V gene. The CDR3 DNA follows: TGTGCCAGCAGTGAAGCGCAGGAGGCCGTGGGGTATAATTCACCCCTCCACTTT. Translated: CASSEAQEAVGYNSPLHF.

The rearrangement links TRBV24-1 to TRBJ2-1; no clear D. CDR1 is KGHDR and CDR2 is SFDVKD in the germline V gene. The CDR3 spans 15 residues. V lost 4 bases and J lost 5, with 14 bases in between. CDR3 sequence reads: CATSDPVELNNEQFF. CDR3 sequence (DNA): TGTGCCACCAGTGACCCCGTAGAGTTAAACAATGAGCAGTTCTTC.